This TCR beta chain was captured by sequencing in a study of T cell changes during pregnancy in multiple sclerosis. This clone was seen a single time. The protocol was immunoSEQ multiplex PCR, while the TCRdb copy is restricted to in-frame clones and leaves out a portion. The sample has around 35,000 clones, roughly 92% seen once. The CDR3 is 16 amino acids. Trimming removed 2 bases at V and 7 bases at J, with 19 bases between. Sample: CD4+ T cells from peripheral blood mononuclear cells, taken in the third trimester of pregnancy. This TCR came from a female donor in good health, enrolled as a control in a pregnancy study. The chain uses TRBV5-3 and TRBJ2-1; D might be TRBD2 (5 bases). TRBV5-3 is classed as an ORF, of uncertain function. The CDR3 DNA is TGTGCCAGAAGCTTAAAGTTGGCTAGCTGGTGGAATGAGCAGTTCTTC. Translating gives CARSLKLASWWNEQFF.